This T cell receptor beta chain was identified in a study of blood T cells in healthy people across ages. Study results and limitations: Per million T cells, TCR beta diversity dropped roughly linearly as age increased.

Germline V lookup: CDR1 SGHRS, CDR2 YFSETQ. V was trimmed by 6 bases and J by 0 bases, leaving 13 bases between them. The CDR3 is 15 residues long. Comments on this clonotype: What it binds is unknown.

Primed by a sample-barcoded 5' primer and a J-beta primer mix, a second PCR proceeded for roughly 6 to 12 cycles. Every cDNA molecule carried a tag from a template-switch adaptor bearing 12 random nucleotides. Each single sample gave us at least 3 million CDR3-containing paired-end reads. TCRdb itself ran the 5' RACE reads through MiXCR, one entry per CDR3 protein. Of about 1,800,000 distinct CDR3 sequences listed, over 25% are singletons. The TCR comes from a woman aged 25 to 39 in good health. V and J are TRBV5-1 and TRBJ2-1; D may match TRBD1 or TRBD2 (5 bases each). The specimen was blood. The CDR3, as DNA: TGCGCCAGCAATGGGGGAAGGAGCTCCTACAATGAGCAGTTCTTC. Translation gives CASNGGRSSYNEQFF.